The source of this T cell receptor (beta chain) is a study of identical twins. Study findings and constraints: Within cord blood, abundant beta clonotypes carried fewer insertions, but memory repertoires showed no such trend. Rather than following the same donors, the conclusions depended on cross-sectional statistical analysis.

TCRdb reprocessed the 5' RACE reads with MiXCR, giving one entry per CDR3 protein. The sample has 700,000 to 950,000 distinct CDR3 sequences, 10% to 15% seen once. CDR3 length: 15 amino acids. The germline V gene has CDR1 LNHDA and CDR2 SQIVND (reference sequence). Deletions cut 3 bases from V and 4 bases from J, with 12 bases between. A word on this clonotype: Its antigen remains unknown.

These data are also associated with another study on yellow fever vaccine responses in identical twins.

This sequence joins TRBV19 and TRBJ2-2, with D possibly matching TRBD1 (5 bases). What was sequenced was PBMCs. The sequence derives from a woman younger than 30 in good health. The CDR3 DNA is TGTGCCAGTAGTATGCCCACCCAGGGCACCGGGGAGCTGTTTTTT. This codes for CASSMPTQGTGELFF.